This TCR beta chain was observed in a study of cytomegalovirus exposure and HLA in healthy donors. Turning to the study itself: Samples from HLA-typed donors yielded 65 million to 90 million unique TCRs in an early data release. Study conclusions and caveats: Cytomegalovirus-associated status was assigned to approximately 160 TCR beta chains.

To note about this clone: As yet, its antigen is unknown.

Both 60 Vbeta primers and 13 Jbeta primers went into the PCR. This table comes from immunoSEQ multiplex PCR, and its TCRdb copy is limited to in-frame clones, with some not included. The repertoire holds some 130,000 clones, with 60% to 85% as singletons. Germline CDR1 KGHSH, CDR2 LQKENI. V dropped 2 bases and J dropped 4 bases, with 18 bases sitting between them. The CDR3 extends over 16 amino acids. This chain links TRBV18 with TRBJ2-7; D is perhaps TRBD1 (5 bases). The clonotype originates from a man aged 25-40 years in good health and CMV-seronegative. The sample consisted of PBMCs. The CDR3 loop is CASSPFPPRQTYEQYF. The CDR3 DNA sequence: TGTGCCAGCTCACCATTTCCTCCGAGACAGACGTACGAGCAGTACTTC. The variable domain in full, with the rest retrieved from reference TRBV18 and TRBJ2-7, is NAGVMQNPRHLVRRRGQEARLRCSPMKGHSHVYWYRQLPEEGLKFMVYLQKENIIDESGMPKERFSAEFPKEGPSILRIQQVVRGDSAAYFCASSPFPPRQTYEQYFGPGTRLTVT.